Presented here are 27 T cell receptor beta chains from one specimen sequenced in a study of graft-versus-host responses after intestinal transplantation. These TCRs' antigens remain unknown. Only in-frame clones appear in the TCRdb table, and some are missing; sequencing was by immunoSEQ multiplex PCR. The sample contains tens of thousands of clones, about 90% of which appear only once. The sample was unstimulated CD4+ T cells sorted from spleen or lymph node cells, taken before transplant. These receptor sequences come from a human donor who was the organ donor for an intestinal transplant.

The sample holds one count of this clone. The chain is built from TRBV7-5 and TRBJ2-5. TRBV7-5 is flagged as a pseudogene. The length of the CDR3 is 14 residues. Here the CDR3 reads CVRSLARTQETQYF. Here the CDR3 DNA reads TGTGTCAGAAGCTTAGCTCGGACCCAAGAGACCCAGTACTTC.

The chain couples TRBV27 to TRBJ2-1, with TRBD2 matching over 7 bases. The junction had 8 bases not matched to a gene; V was cut back by 5 bases and J by 1 base. From germline, CDR1 is MNHEY and CDR2 SMNVEV (reference sequence). The CDR3 has 16 residues. DNA for the CDR3: TGTGCCAGCAGTGTTAGAGCGGGGATTTCCTACAATGAGCAGTTCTTC. Its protein product is CASSVRAGISYNEQFF.

This chain joins TRBV29-1 and TRBJ1-1; 7 nucleotides match TRBD1. CDR3 length: 14 residues. The germline gives CDR1 SQVTM, CDR2 ANQGSEA. Trimming at V came to 4 bases and at J to 5 bases, leaving 10 bases not matched to a gene. This CDR3 reads CSVGGDSTGTEAFF. The DNA of the CDR3 is TGCAGCGTTGGGGGGGACAGTACAGGGACTGAAGCTTTCTTT.

The CDR3, as DNA: TGTGCCAGCAGCTTAGCGGGTACTAGCACAGATACGCAGTATTTT. This translates into CASSLAGTSTDTQYF. The chain joins TRBV11-1 to TRBJ2-3; D gene uncertain. V lost 0 bases to trimming and J lost 0 bases, with 7 bases between them. CDR3 size: 15 residues. Germline loops: CDR1 SGHAT, CDR2 FQDESV (reference sequence).

The genes are TRBV9 and TRBJ1-4, with D possibly being TRBD1 (6 bases). The germline V gene has CDR1 SGDLS and CDR2 YYNGEE. The CDR3 has 14 amino acids. Trimming shortened V by 3 bases and J by 0 bases, and 6 bases separated the two germline ends. Here the CDR3 reads CASSGTATNEKLFF. The CDR3, as DNA: TGTGCCAGCAGCGGGACAGCAACTAATGAAAAACTGTTTTTT.

The chain recombines TRBV28 with TRBJ1-5, with 7 bases lining up with TRBD1. V lost 7 bases and J lost 0; bases outside the gene matches: 15. Looked up from germline, CDR1 is MDHEN and CDR2 is SYDVKM. CDR3 length: 18 amino acids. The CDR3 bases are TGTGCCAGCAACATATCGGGGAGGGGGCGGAATAGCAATCAGCCCCAGCATTTT. It codes for CASNISGRGRNSNQPQHF.

The chain is built from TRBV28 and TRBJ1-5; tentatively, D is TRBD1 (5 bases). Germline CDR1 reads MDHEN; CDR2 reads SYDVKM. The CDR3 length is 15 residues. The V and J ends lost 10 bases and 2 bases respectively, with 18 bases between them. The CDR3 nucleotides read TGTGCCACCCAGTCCCCCCAGGGTGGCAATCAGCCCCAGCATTTT. Translated: CATQSPQGGNQPQHF. Together with reference TRBV28 and TRBJ1-5, the CDR3 gives the full variable domain: DVKVTQSSRYLVKRTGEKVFLECVQDMDHENMFWYRQDPGLGLRLIYFSYDVKMKEKGDIPEGYSVSREKKERFSLILESASTNQTSMYLCATQSPQGGNQPQHFGDGTRLSIL.

This rearrangement joins TRBV27 to TRBJ2-7, with 8 bases aligning to TRBD2. The CDR3 runs to 14 residues. V lost 6 bases and J lost 3; bases outside the gene matches: 7. Per germline, CDR1 MNHEY and CDR2 SMNVEV (reference sequence). CDR3 coding DNA: TGTGCCAGCAGACCCTCTAGCGGGCTCTACGAGCAGTACTTC. Amino acid sequence: CASRPSSGLYEQYF.

V gene TRBV18 combines with J gene TRBJ2-1; D perhaps matches TRBD2 (6 bases). Trimming stripped 3 bases from V and 0 bases from J, with 9 bases between. The germline gives CDR1 KGHSH, CDR2 LQKENI. The CDR3 runs 15 residues. The DNA of the CDR3 is TGTGCCAGCTCACCGGAGGGCGGCTCCTACAATGAGCAGTTCTTC. Translation: CASSPEGGSYNEQFF.

The gene calls are TRBV27 and TRBJ2-7, with D unresolved. The CDR3 loop spans 13 amino acids. The V gene's germline CDR1 is MNHEY and CDR2 SMNVEV (reference sequence). Trimming took 3 bases from V and 2 from J, leaving 8 bases between them. CDR3 bases: TGTGCCAGCAGTTTTCTAGGAGCCTACGAGCAGTACTTC. Translated, it gives CASSFLGAYEQYF.

This clone has just one count. The chain has TRBV19 and TRBJ2-3; D gene unclear. The germline gives CDR1 LNHDA, CDR2 SQIVND (reference sequence). The V end lost 5 bases, the J end lost 2 bases, and 11 bases lay between the germline ends. The CDR3 consists of 14 residues. CDR3 DNA: TGTGCCAGTAGTGCAAATGGATTCACAGATACGCAGTATTTT. Translating it yields CASSANGFTDTQYF. The whole variable domain, filled in from reference TRBV19 and TRBJ2-3, reads DGGITQSPKYLFRKEGQNVTLSCEQNLNHDAMYWYRQDPGQGLRLIYYSQIVNDFQKGDIAEGYSVSREKKESFPLTVTSAQKNPTAFYLCASSANGFTDTQYFGPGTRLTVL.

This chain joins TRBV4-2 and TRBJ1-4; possibly TRBD1 for D (6 bases). In germline, CDR1 is LGHNA, CDR2 YNFKEQ. V lost 3 bases and J lost 4, with 9 bases in between. This CDR3 region has 14 residues. CDR3 in amino acids: CASSHRGNNEKLFF. The CDR3, as DNA: TGTGCCAGCAGCCACAGGGGAAATAATGAAAAACTGTTTTTT.

V is TRBV5-3 and J is TRBJ2-5, with a possible D match to TRBD1 (6 bases). TRBV5-3 is an ORF; its function is uncertain. The CDR3 loop spans 13 amino acids. The V end was cut by 1 base, the J end by 6 bases, with 10 bases between. The CDR3 bases are TGTGCCAGAAGCTTGCCCAGGGGACAGACCCAGTACTTC. Protein product: CARSLPRGQTQYF.

The chain has TRBV2 and TRBJ1-1; D possibly corresponds to TRBD1 (5 bases). The germline V gene encodes CDR1 SNHLY and CDR2 FYNNEI. CDR3 length: 14 amino acids. Trimming left V 3 bases short and J 1 base short, with 9 bases between. As DNA, the CDR3 is TGTGCCAGCAGTGAGGGACGATGGAACACTGAAGCTTTCTTT. It yields the protein CASSEGRWNTEAFF.

The rearrangement joins TRBV30 to TRBJ1-1; tentative D call: TRBD1 (5 bases). Trimming took 2 bases from V and 9 from J, leaving 13 bases between them. Germline V CDR1 and CDR2: GTSNPN, SVGIG (reference sequence). CDR3 length: 12 residues. CDR3 bases: TGTGCCTGGAGTTCTTCTGCAGGGAAAGCTTTCTTT. Protein sequence: CAWSSSAGKAFF. Full variable domain (remainder filled in from reference TRBV30 and TRBJ1-1): SQTIHQWPATLVQPVGSPLSLECTVEGTSNPNLYWYRQAAGRGLQLLFYSVGIGQISSEVPQNLSASRPQDRQFILSSKKLLLSDSGFYLCAWSSSAGKAFFGQGTRLTVV.

The DNA of the CDR3 is TGTGCCAGCAGCTTGGGCCCGGGGTCCTACAATGAGCAGTTCTTC. It encodes CASSLGPGSYNEQFF. This chain connects TRBV9 to TRBJ2-1, with D possibly being TRBD2 (5 bases). V shed 4 bases and J shed 1 base, with 12 bases lying between them. CDR3 length: 15 amino acids. Germline CDR1 and CDR2: SGDLS and YYNGEE.

The chain combines TRBV6-6 with TRBJ2-7; 9 bases agree with TRBD1. The CDR3 consists of 15 residues. With V trimmed by 2 bases and J by 6 bases, 8 bases remained unmatched. Germline lookup yields CDR1 MNHNY and CDR2 SVGAGI (reference sequence). Here the CDR3 reads CASSYTGTGFLEQYF. The CDR3 DNA is TGTGCCAGCAGTTACACCGGGACAGGGTTTCTCGAGCAGTACTTC.

The chain carries TRBV27 and TRBJ1-1; D possibly corresponds to TRBD1 (6 bases). Germline lookup yields CDR1 MNHEY and CDR2 SMNVEV (reference sequence). V was pared by 5 bases and J by 3 bases, with 19 bases between. The CDR3 is made up of 16 amino acids. The CDR3 nucleotides are TGTGCCAGCAGTCTGACCTGGCGGAGGGGGGACACTGAAGCTTTCTTT. Residues: CASSLTWRRGDTEAFF.

V usage is TRBV18 and J usage is TRBJ1-5, with D unclear. Germline V gene lookup returns CDR1 KGHSH and CDR2 LQKENI. This CDR3 has 16 amino acids. Trimming cost V 5 bases and J 4 bases, with 18 bases left between them. Here the CDR3 DNA reads TGTGCCAGCTCAGGCGCCTCCCCGGCAATTAATCAGCCCCAGCATTTT. It yields the protein CASSGASPAINQPQHF. Full variable domain (outside the CDR3, taken from reference TRBV18 and TRBJ1-5): NAGVMQNPRHLVRRRGQEARLRCSPMKGHSHVYWYRQLPEEGLKFMVYLQKENIIDESGMPKERFSAEFPKEGPSILRIQQVVRGDSAAYFCASSGASPAINQPQHFGDGTRLSIL.

The chain combines TRBV5-1 with TRBJ1-5, with TRBD1 identical over 7 bases. There are 15 residues in the CDR3. Germline V lookup: CDR1 SGHRS, CDR2 YFSETQ. The V gene end was trimmed by 0 bases and the J gene end by 3 bases; junction bases not matched to a gene: 3. CDR3 region: CASSLGTGDNQPQHF. CDR3 bases: TGCGCCAGCAGCTTGGGTACAGGGGACAATCAGCCCCAGCATTTT.

This chain links TRBV7-9 with TRBJ2-7; 8 bases fit TRBD1. The CDR3 is made up of 16 amino acids. The V gene's germline CDR1 is SEHNR and CDR2 FQNEAQ (reference sequence). V was pared by 3 bases and J by 2 bases, with 9 bases of the junction left unmatched. CDR3 sequence: CASSFGQGWSTYEQYF. In DNA form, the CDR3 reads TGTGCCAGCAGCTTCGGACAGGGTTGGTCGACCTACGAGCAGTACTTC.

The chain carries TRBV9 and TRBJ2-4, with a weak D call TRBD2 (5 bases). Per germline, CDR1 SGDLS and CDR2 YYNGEE. Deletions cut 2 bases from V and 7 bases from J, with 13 bases between. The CDR3 covers 14 residues. In DNA, the CDR3 is TGTGCCAGCAGCGTGAGGGATGCCGGGAACATTCAGTACTTC. Amino acids: CASSVRDAGNIQYF.

The chain carries TRBV10-1 and TRBJ2-2, with 11 bases lining up with TRBD1. The CDR3 has 16 amino acids. V lost 7 bases, J lost 5 bases, and 9 bases stayed unmatched. Germline values: CDR1 WNHNN, CDR2 SYGVQD (reference sequence). The CDR3 spells CASTLDRGHGTGELFF. The CDR3 nucleotides are TGCGCCAGCACCTTGGACAGGGGGCATGGAACCGGGGAGCTGTTTTTT.

This chain connects TRBV29-1 to TRBJ1-1; possible D gene TRBD1, 5 bases. The V end was cut by 6 bases, the J end by 0 bases, with 11 bases between. The CDR3 consists of 13 residues. Germline assignment: CDR1 SQVTM and CDR2 ANQGSEA. CDR3: CSVQGRMNTEAFF. The CDR3, as DNA: TGCAGCGTGCAGGGACGGATGAACACTGAAGCTTTCTTT.

This sequence joins TRBV5-1 and TRBJ2-7; the match to TRBD2 covers 7 bases. The CDR3 runs to 15 residues. With V trimmed by 0 bases and J by 5 bases, 8 bases remained unmatched. CDR1 is SGHRS, CDR2 YFSETQ, per germline. The CDR3 DNA is TGCGCCAGCAGCTTGGGGGGCGGGAGCATAGACGAGCAGTACTTC. Translated, it gives CASSLGGGSIDEQYF.

This rearrangement joins TRBV28 to TRBJ2-4; TRBD2 is a possible D gene (6 bases). Trimming took off 4 bases at V and 8 bases at J, with 18 bases between the two ends. The CDR3 consists of 15 residues. Germline V gene data show CDR1 as MDHEN and CDR2 as SYDVKM. CDR3 in amino acids: CASSSISRDLDIQYF. CDR3 sequence (DNA): TGTGCCAGCAGTTCGATCTCGCGGGACTTGGACATTCAGTACTTC. Full variable domain (outside the CDR3, taken from reference TRBV28 and TRBJ2-4): DVKVTQSSRYLVKRTGEKVFLECVQDMDHENMFWYRQDPGLGLRLIYFSYDVKMKEKGDIPEGYSVSREKKERFSLILESASTNQTSMYLCASSSISRDLDIQYFGAGTRLSVL.

V is TRBV6-5 and J is TRBJ2-5; D is tentatively TRBD1 or TRBD2 (5 bases each). CDR3 length: 13 amino acids. V was clipped by 9 bases and J by 1 base, with 12 bases between them. Germline V gene lookup returns CDR1 MNHEY and CDR2 SVGAGI. CDR3 nucleotides: TGTGCCAGTAAACTAGGGGTCCAAGAGACCCAGTACTTC. Amino acids: CASKLGVQETQYF.